This T cell receptor beta chain was retrieved from a study of blood T cell repertoires in COVID-19. In the study overall: The cDNA or gDNA used as material had been derived from T cells, B-cell-depleted T cells, or PBMCs.

Per the original data handling: Amplified reference gene primers provided the basis for estimating nucleated cell counts. The table came from immunoSEQ multiplex PCR; TCRdb's copy has only in-frame clones and leaves some out. V, J and clone size are those of that table, while D and trimming were read from the DNA. The sample lists 150,000 or so clones; 80% to 90% were seen once. Enrollment of patients from Seattle took place during active infection, with longitudinal follow-up. This CDR3 is 16 amino acids long. The germline V gene encodes CDR1 MNHEY and CDR2 SMNVEV (reference sequence). The V and J ends lost 5 bases and 5 bases, in that order; junction bases with no gene match: 10.

The chain has TRBV27 and TRBJ1-5; TRBD1 aligns across 9 bases. Sequenced material: peripheral blood. The receptor's source is a man aged 18-30 years with COVID-19, enrolled during active disease. DNA of the CDR3: TGTGCCAGCAGTCGGTACAGGGGGCGAGGTGATCAGCCCCAGCATTTT. Residues: CASSRYRGRGDQPQHF.